This TCR beta chain is drawn from a study of T cell repertoires in aging, cancer and after chemotherapy. TCR beta rearrangements were amplified from peripheral blood genomic DNA. Trimming cost V 2 bases and J 5 bases, with 10 bases left between them. The CDR3 spans 14 residues. Rearranged V-D-J TRB sequences were amplified with a mixed TRB-A/B primer pool. TCRdb passed the multiplex PCR reads through MiXCR, listing each CDR3 protein once. The sample lists around 13,000 distinct CDR3 sequences, 26% occurring once. This clonotype was observed a handful of times. The V and J genes are TRBV12-3 or TRBV12-4 and TRBJ2-4; D gene ambiguous. This TCR derives from a human donor in good health. The sequenced material came from blood. The CDR3 coding sequence is TGTGCCAGCAGTTTAATGGGCCATGAAAACATTCAGTACTTC. Amino acids: CASSLMGHENIQYF.